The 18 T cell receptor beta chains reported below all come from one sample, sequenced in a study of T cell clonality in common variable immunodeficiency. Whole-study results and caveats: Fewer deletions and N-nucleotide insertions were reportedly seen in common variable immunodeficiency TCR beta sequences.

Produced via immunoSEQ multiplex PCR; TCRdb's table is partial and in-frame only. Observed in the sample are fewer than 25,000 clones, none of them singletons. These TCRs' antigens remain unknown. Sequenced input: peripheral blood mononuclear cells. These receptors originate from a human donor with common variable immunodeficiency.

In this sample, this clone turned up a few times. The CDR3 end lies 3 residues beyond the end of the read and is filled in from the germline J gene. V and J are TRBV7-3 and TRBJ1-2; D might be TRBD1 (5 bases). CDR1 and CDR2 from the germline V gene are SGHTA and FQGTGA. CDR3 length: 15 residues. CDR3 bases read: TGTGCCAGCAGCTTTCAGGGACTTGGGCGACGGGGC. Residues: CASSFQGLGRRG. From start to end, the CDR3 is CASSFQGLGRRGYTF.

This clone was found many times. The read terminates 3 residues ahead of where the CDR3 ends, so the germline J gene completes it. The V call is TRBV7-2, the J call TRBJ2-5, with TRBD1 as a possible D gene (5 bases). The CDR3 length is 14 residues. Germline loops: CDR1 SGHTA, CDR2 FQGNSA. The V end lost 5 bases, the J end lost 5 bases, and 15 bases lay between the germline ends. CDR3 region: CASSPHSGQETQYF. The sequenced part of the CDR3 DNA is TGTGCCAGCAGCCCCCACTCAGGGCAGGAGACC.

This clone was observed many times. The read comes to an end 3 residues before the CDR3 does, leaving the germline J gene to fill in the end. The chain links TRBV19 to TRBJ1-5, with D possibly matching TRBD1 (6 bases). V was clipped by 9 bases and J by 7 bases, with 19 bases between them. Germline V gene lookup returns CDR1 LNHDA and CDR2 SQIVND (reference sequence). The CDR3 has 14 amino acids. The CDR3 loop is CASKQGPPGQPQHF. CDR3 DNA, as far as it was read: TGTGCCAGCAAACAGGGCCCGCCCGGGCAGCCC.

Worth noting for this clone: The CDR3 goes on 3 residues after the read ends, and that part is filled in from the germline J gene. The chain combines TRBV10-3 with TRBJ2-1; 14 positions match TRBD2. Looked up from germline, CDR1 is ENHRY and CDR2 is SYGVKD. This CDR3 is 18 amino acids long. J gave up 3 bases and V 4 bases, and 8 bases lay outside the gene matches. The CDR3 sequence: CAISVRLAGGGGYNEQFF. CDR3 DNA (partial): TGTGCCATCAGTGTTCGACTAGCGGGAGGGGGAGGCTACAATGAG.

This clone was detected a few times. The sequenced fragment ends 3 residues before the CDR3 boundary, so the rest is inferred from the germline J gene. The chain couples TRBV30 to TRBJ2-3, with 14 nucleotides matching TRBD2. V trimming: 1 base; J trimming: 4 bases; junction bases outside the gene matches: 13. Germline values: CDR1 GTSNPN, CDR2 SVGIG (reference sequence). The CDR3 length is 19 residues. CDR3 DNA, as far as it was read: TGTGCCTGGAGTGGAAATCCTCGGACTAGCGGGGGGTCAGCAGATACG. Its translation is CAWSGNPRTSGGSADT. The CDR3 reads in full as CAWSGNPRTSGGSADTQYF. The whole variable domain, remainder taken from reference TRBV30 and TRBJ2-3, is SQTIHQWPATLVQPVGSPLSLECTVEGTSNPNLYWYRQAAGRGLQLLFYSVGIGQISSEVPQNLSASRPQDRQFILSSKKLLLSDSGFYLCAWSGNPRTSGGSADTQYFGPGTRLTVL.

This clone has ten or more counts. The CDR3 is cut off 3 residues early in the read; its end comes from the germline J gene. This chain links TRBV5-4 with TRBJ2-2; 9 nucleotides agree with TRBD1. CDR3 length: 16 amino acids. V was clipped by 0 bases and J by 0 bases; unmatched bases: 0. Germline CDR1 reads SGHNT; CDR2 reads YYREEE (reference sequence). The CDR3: CASSLGTGANTGELFF. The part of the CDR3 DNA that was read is TGTGCCAGCAGCTTGGGGACAGGGGCGAACACCGGGGAG.

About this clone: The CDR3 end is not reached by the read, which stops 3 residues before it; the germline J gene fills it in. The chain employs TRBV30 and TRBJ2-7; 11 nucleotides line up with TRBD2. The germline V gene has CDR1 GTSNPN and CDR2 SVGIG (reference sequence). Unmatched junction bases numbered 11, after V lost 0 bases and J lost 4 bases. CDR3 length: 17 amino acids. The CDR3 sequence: CAWSVNPTIAGGYEQYF. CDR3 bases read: TGTGCCTGGAGTGTTAACCCCACAATAGCGGGAGGGTACGAG.

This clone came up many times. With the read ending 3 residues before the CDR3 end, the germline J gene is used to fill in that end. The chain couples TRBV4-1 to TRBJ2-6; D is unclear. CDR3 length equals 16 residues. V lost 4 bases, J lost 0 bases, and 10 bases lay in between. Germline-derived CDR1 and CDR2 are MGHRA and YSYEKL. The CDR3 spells CASSLAGSSGANVLTF. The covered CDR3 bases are TGCGCCAGCAGCCTCGCCGGGTCCTCTGGGGCCAACGTC.

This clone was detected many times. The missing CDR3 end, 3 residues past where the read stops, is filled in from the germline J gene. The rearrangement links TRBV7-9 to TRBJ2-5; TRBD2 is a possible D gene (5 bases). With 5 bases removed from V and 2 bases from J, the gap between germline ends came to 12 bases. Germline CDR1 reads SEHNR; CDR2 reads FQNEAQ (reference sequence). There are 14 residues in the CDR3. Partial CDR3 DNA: TGTGCCAGCAGCCCCCGGACTGTACAAGAGACC. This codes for CASSPRTVQET. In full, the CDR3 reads CASSPRTVQETQYF.

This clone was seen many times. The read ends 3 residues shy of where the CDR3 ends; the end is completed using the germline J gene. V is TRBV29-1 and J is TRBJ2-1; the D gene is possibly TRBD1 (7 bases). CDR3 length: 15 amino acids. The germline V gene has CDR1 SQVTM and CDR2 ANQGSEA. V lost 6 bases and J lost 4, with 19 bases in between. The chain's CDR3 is CSVETGARGYNEQFF. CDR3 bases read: TGCAGCGTAGAAACAGGGGCTCGGGGGTACAATGAG.

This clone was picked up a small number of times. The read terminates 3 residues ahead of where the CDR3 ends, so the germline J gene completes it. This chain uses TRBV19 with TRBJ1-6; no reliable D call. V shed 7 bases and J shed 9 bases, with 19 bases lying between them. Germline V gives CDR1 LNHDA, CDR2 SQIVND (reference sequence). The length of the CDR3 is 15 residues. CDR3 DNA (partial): TGTGCCAGTACACAGCGGCGGACGCACGGTTCACCC. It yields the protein CASTQRRTHGSP. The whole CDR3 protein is CASTQRRTHGSPLHF.

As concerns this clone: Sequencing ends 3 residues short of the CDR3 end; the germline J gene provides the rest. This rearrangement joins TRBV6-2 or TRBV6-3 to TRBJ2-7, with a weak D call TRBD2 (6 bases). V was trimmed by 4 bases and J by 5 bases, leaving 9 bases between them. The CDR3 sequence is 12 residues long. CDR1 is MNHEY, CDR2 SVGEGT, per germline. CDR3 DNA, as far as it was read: TGTGCCAGCAGTTCGCCGGGGGACGAG. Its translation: CASSSPGDE. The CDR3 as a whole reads CASSSPGDEQYF.

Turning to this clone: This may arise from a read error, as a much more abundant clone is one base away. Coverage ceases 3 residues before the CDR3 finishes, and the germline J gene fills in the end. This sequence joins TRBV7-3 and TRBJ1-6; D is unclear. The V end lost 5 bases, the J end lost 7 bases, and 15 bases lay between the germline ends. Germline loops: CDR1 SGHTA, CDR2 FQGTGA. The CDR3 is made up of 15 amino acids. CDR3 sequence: CASSPWPAGNSPLHF. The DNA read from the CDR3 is TGTGCCAGCAGCCCCTGGCCAGCGGGGAATTCACCC.

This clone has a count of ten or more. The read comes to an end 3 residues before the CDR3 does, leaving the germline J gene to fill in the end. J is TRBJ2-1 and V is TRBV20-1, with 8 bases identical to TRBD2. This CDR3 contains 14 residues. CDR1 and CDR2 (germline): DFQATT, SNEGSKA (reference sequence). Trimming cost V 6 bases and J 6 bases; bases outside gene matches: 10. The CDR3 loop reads CSARIAGSVNEQFF. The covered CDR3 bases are TGCAGTGCCCGGATAGCGGGGTCTGTCAATGAG.

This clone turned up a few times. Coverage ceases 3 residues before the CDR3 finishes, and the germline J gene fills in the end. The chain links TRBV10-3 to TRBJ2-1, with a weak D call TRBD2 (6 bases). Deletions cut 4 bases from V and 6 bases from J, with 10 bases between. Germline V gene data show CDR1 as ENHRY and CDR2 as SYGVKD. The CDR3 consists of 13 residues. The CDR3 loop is CAISVGTFNEQFF. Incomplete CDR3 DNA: TGTGCCATCAGTGTAGGGACTTTCAATGAG.

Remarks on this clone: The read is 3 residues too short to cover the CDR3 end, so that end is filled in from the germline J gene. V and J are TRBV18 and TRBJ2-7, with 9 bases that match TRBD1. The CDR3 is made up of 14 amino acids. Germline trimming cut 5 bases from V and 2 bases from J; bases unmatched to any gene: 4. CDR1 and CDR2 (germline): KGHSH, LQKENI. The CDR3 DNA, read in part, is TGTGCCAGCTCAGGGGGGACAGGGCCCTACGAG. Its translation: CASSGGTGPYE. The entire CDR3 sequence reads CASSGGTGPYEQYF.

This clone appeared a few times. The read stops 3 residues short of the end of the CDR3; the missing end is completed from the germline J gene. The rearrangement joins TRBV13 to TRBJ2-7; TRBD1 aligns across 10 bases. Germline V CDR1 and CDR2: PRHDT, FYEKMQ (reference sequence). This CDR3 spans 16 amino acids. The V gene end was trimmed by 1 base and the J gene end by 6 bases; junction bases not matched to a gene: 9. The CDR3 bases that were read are TGTGCCAGCAGCTTAGAGGGTTTCGGACAGGGGGGCGAG. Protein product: CASSLEGFGQGGE. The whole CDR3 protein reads CASSLEGFGQGGEQYF.

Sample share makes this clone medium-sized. The CDR3 DNA, read in part, is TGTGCCAGCAGTTCGGACTCAATTCAGCCC. This sequence encodes CASSSDSIQP. The full CDR3 sequence reads CASSSDSIQPQHF. The chain employs TRBV6-2 or TRBV6-3 and TRBJ1-5; D gene unclear. The CDR3 goes on 3 residues after the read ends, and that part is filled in from the germline J gene. Germline CDR1 reads MNHEY; CDR2 reads SVGEGT. CDR3 length: 13 residues. Trimming removed 4 bases at V and 6 bases at J, with 10 bases between.